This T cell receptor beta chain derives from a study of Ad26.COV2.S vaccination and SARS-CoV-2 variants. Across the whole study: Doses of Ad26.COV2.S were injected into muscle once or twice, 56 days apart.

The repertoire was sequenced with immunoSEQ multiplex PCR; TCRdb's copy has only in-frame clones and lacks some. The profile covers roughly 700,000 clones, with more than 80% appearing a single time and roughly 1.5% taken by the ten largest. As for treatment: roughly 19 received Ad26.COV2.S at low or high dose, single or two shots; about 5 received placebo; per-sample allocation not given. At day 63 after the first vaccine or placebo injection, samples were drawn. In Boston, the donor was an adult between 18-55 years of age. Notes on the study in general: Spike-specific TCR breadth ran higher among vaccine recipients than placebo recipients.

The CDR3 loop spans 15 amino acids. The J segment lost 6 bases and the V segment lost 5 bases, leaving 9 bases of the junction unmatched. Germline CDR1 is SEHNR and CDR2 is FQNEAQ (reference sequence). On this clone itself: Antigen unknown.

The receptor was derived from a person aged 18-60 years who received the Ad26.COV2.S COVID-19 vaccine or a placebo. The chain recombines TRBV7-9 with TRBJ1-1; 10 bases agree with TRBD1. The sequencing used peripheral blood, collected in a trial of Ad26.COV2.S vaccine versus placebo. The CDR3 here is CASSPLTGGAAEAFF. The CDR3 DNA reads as TGTGCCAGCAGCCCCTTGACAGGGGGCGCGGCTGAAGCTTTCTTT.